Following are 7 T cell receptor beta chains from one sample sequenced in a study of Ad26.COV2.S vaccination and SARS-CoV-2 variants. Only in-frame clones appear in the TCRdb table, and some are missing; sequencing was by immunoSEQ multiplex PCR. This table holds roughly 320,000 clones, 86% found once. Noted treatment: about 20 received Ad26.COV2.S at low or high dose, single or two shots; about five received placebo; per-sample allocation not given. Collection of samples fell on day 63 after the first vaccine or placebo injection. The input for sequencing was peripheral blood, taken in a trial of Ad26.COV2.S vaccine versus placebo. The origin of the receptors is a person aged 18 to 59 who received the Ad26.COV2.S COVID-19 vaccine or a placebo.

Here the CDR3 reads CASSEYTHYGYTF. Written as DNA, the CDR3 is TGTGCCAGCAGTGAATACACACACTATGGCTACACCTTC. V usage is TRBV2 and J usage is TRBJ1-2; unclear D gene. Trimming left V 2 bases short and J 3 bases short, with 7 bases between. Germline assignment: CDR1 SNHLY and CDR2 FYNNEI. The CDR3 has 13 amino acids. The entire variable domain, with the rest obtained from reference TRBV2 and TRBJ1-2, is as follows: EPEVTQTPSHQVTQMGQEVILRCVPISNHLYFYWYRQILGQKVEFLVSFYNNEISEKSEIFDDQFSVERPDGSNFTLKIRSTKLEDSAMYFCASSEYTHYGYTFGSGTRLTVV.

V is TRBV6-2 or TRBV6-3 and J is TRBJ2-2, with TRBD2 as a possible D gene (5 bases). From germline, CDR1 is MNHEY and CDR2 SVGEGT. V shed 2 bases and J shed 2 bases, with 18 bases lying between them. This CDR3 is 18 amino acids long. CDR3 loop: CASSYPKTVRVNTGELFF. In DNA form, the CDR3 reads TGTGCCAGCAGTTACCCAAAGACGGTGAGGGTCAACACCGGGGAGCTGTTTTTT.

V is TRBV6-2 or TRBV6-3 and J is TRBJ1-2; 8 bases are a match to TRBD1. Germline V CDR1 and CDR2: MNHEY, SVGEGT. V trimming: 5 bases; J trimming: 4 bases; junction bases outside the gene matches: 9. The CDR3 consists of 15 residues. This chain's CDR3 is CASSKTGARVYGYTF. CDR3 in DNA: TGTGCCAGCAGTAAGACAGGGGCTCGGGTCTATGGCTACACCTTC.

This clone was observed a handful of times. The chain employs TRBV2 and TRBJ1-5; D might be TRBD1 (5 bases). From germline, CDR1 is SNHLY and CDR2 FYNNEI. The CDR3 covers 15 residues. Trimming pared 6 bases from V and 4 bases from J, leaving 16 bases between. This CDR3 reads CASSAYMTDNQPQHF. The CDR3 coding sequence is TGTGCCAGCAGCGCCTACATGACAGATAATCAGCCCCAGCATTTT.

The J gene is TRBJ2-5, the V gene TRBV3-1 (or the pseudogene TRBV3-2), with 9 bases identical to TRBD2. V shed 4 bases, J shed 4 bases, and the junction held 10 bases outside the gene matches. Germline CDR1 LGHDT, CDR2 YNNKEL (reference sequence). CDR3 length equals 16 residues. Here the CDR3 DNA reads TGTGCCAGCAGCCGACCCAGCGGGGGGATTGGAGAGACCCAGTACTTC. Translation gives CASSRPSGGIGETQYF.

A remark on this clone: Other DNA sequences in the sample encode the same CDR3. The rearrangement links TRBV5-6 to TRBJ2-7; tentatively, D is TRBD1 (6 bases). The CDR3 has 16 amino acids. Trimming left V 0 bases short and J 0 bases short, with 13 bases between. Per the germline V gene, CDR1 is SGHDT and CDR2 is YYEEEE. The CDR3 region is CASSLAGQGSSYEQYF. The CDR3 DNA reads TGTGCCAGCAGCTTGGCTGGGCAGGGGAGCTCCTACGAGCAGTACTTC.

This clone was found once. This chain connects TRBV6-5 to TRBJ2-2; a weak D match, TRBD1 (6 bases). The CDR3 has 13 residues. CDR1 is MNHEY and CDR2 is SVGAGI in the germline V gene. V lost 6 bases and J 6 bases, leaving 11 bases between the germline ends. The CDR3 reads CASSRTVAGELFF. The CDR3, as DNA: TGTGCCAGCAGCAGGACAGTGGCCGGGGAGCTGTTTTTT.